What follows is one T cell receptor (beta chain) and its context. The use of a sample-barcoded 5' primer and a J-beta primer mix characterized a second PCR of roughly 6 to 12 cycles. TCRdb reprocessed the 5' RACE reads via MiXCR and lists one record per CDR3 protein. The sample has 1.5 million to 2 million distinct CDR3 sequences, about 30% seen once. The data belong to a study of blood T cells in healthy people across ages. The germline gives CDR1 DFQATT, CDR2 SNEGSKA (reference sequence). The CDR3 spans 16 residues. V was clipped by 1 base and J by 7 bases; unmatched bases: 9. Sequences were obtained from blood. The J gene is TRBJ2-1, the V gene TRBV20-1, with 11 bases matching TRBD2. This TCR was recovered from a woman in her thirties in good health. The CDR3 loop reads CSARVTSGGVENEQFF. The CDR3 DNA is TGCAGTGCTAGAGTCACTAGCGGGGGTGTAGAAAATGAGCAGTTCTTC.